The next 2 T cell receptor beta chains were all read from a single sample in a study of blood T cells in healthy people across ages. Then a second PCR, running about 6 to 12 cycles, was carried out with a sample-barcoded 5' primer and a J-beta primer mix. TCRdb re-analysed the 5' RACE reads in MiXCR, keeping a single row per CDR3 protein. The repertoire consists of about a million distinct CDR3 sequences, with about 53% occurring once and the leading ten covering 20% to 25%. Sequenced sample: blood. The receptors were gathered from a woman in her fifties or sixties in good health.

The chain recombines TRBV27 with TRBJ2-7; D not resolved. The CDR3 is made up of 14 amino acids. V lost 8 bases and J lost 2, with 16 bases in between. The germline V gene encodes CDR1 MNHEY and CDR2 SMNVEV (reference sequence). DNA of the CDR3: TGTGCCAGCTGGATTGTACAGATCCCCTACGAGCAGTACTTC. It yields the protein CASWIVQIPYEQYF.

V is TRBV5-6 and J is TRBJ2-4; the match to TRBD2 covers 11 bases. The germline gives CDR1 SGHDT, CDR2 YYEEEE. Trimming cost V 4 bases and J 7 bases; bases outside gene matches: 22. The CDR3 covers 20 residues. The CDR3 sequence is CASSPIPTSGTGPAGNIQYF. CDR3 nucleotide sequence: TGTGCCAGCAGCCCAATACCGACTAGCGGGACCGGGCCTGCGGGGAACATTCAGTACTTC.